Below, 31 T cell receptor beta chains from the same sample are listed, as sequenced in a study of T cells in tuberculosis. Profiled with immunoSEQ multiplex PCR; TCRdb holds only in-frame clones, not every one. The sample gives 25,000 to 35,000 clones, just under 95% of which show up once; more than 6.5% is in the top ten. Sequencing was done on a sample of PBMCs. These receptor sequences come from a donor aged 10-29 years with latent tuberculosis or without tuberculosis infection. Some clones in this sample may be carry-over from other donors' samples.

The V and J genes are TRBV2 and TRBJ2-3; perhaps TRBD2 as D (6 bases). The length of the CDR3 is 14 residues. From germline, CDR1 is SNHLY and CDR2 FYNNEI. Deletions cut 5 bases from V and 3 bases from J, with 12 bases between. As DNA, the CDR3 is TGTGCCAGCAGTTCTAAAGGAGGGACAGATACGCAGTATTTT. This translates into CASSSKGGTDTQYF.

The chain links TRBV7-9 to TRBJ2-7; 9 nucleotides match TRBD1. J lost 7 bases, V lost 3 bases, and 13 bases had no gene match. CDR3 size: 16 residues. CDR1 is SEHNR and CDR2 is FQNEAQ in the germline V gene (reference sequence). The CDR3 DNA sequence: TGTGCCAGCAGCTTGCGTCGGGACAGGGAGCCGGGAGAGCAGTACTTC. It encodes CASSLRRDREPGEQYF.

This chain links TRBV2 with TRBJ1-3; no clear D. Germline lookup yields CDR1 SNHLY and CDR2 FYNNEI. There are 13 residues in the CDR3. Trimming removed 9 bases at V and 0 bases at J, with 9 bases between. CDR3 in DNA: TGTGCCAGTCAAAGAGTCTCTGGAAACACCATATATTTT. As protein: CASQRVSGNTIYF.

The V and J genes are TRBV27 and TRBJ2-1; 12 nucleotides line up with TRBD2. The CDR3 sequence is 17 residues long. V lost 4 bases to trimming and J lost 2 bases; unmatched junction nucleotides: 6. Germline-derived CDR1 and CDR2 are MNHEY and SMNVEV (reference sequence). The chain's CDR3 is CASSSDPSGRAYNEQFF. The CDR3 coding sequence is TGTGCCAGCAGTTCCGACCCTAGCGGGAGGGCCTACAATGAGCAGTTCTTC.

Concerning this clone: Mismatch with germline at one junction end may stem from a read error. This rearrangement joins TRBV7-9 to TRBJ2-7; 8 bases map to TRBD2. This CDR3 is 13 amino acids long. The germline gives CDR1 SEHNR, CDR2 FQNEAQ (reference sequence). Written as DNA, the CDR3 is TGTGCCAGCAGCCATCCATCAGAGGCGGGGGGAGTCTTC. This gives the protein CASSHPSEAGGVF. Full variable domain (missing parts from reference TRBV7-9 and TRBJ2-7): DTGVSQNPRHKITKRGQNVTFRCDPISEHNRLYWYRQTLGQGPEFLTYFQNEAQLEKSRLLSDRFSAERPKGSFSTLEIQRTEQGDSAMYLCASSHPSEAGGVFGPGTRLTVT.

This sequence joins TRBV5-6 and TRBJ1-1; 7 bases map to TRBD1. Germline CDR1 is SGHDT and CDR2 is YYEEEE. This CDR3 has 14 residues. V was clipped by 4 bases and J by 1 base; unmatched bases: 4. The CDR3 loop reads CASSLGTENTEAFF. The CDR3 region has the DNA TGTGCCAGCAGCCTGGGGACAGAGAACACTGAAGCTTTCTTT.

The V gene is TRBV2, the J gene TRBJ1-2; TRBD1 might be the D (6 bases). CDR1 and CDR2 (germline): SNHLY, FYNNEI. The CDR3 is 14 amino acids. The V and J ends lost 2 bases and 7 bases respectively, with 14 bases between them. The CDR3 is CASSETGFPLGYTF. For the CDR3, the DNA is TGTGCCAGCAGTGAAACAGGGTTTCCTCTTGGCTACACCTTC.

J is TRBJ2-1 and V is TRBV27; 11 nucleotides line up with TRBD1. The V gene's germline CDR1 is MNHEY and CDR2 SMNVEV (reference sequence). The CDR3 has 14 residues. The junction had 4 bases not matched to a gene; V was cut back by 6 bases and J by 6 bases. CDR3: CASSPGTGGNEQFF. CDR3 bases: TGTGCCAGCAGCCCCGGGACAGGGGGCAATGAGCAGTTCTTC.

The V gene is TRBV2, the J gene TRBJ1-1; D remains unclear. Trimming cost V 1 base and J 5 bases, with 8 bases left between them. The CDR3 is 13 residues long. Germline loops: CDR1 SNHLY, CDR2 FYNNEI. The CDR3, as DNA: TGTGCCAGCAGTGAAGGAGGCGGAACTGAAGCTTTCTTT. Its protein is CASSEGGGTEAFF.

The chain recombines TRBV4-1 with TRBJ2-7; 10 bases fit TRBD2. This CDR3 contains 15 residues. The trim removed 3 bases at V and 5 bases at J, leaving 7 bases unmatched. CDR1 and CDR2 (germline): MGHRA, YSYEKL. The CDR3 nucleotides read TGCGCCAGCAGCCACCACCTAGCGGGGGTCCACGAGCAGTACTTC. This sequence encodes CASSHHLAGVHEQYF.

This rearrangement joins TRBV20-1 to TRBJ2-7; D is undetermined. Trimming pared 8 bases from V and 3 bases from J, leaving 11 bases between. This CDR3 is built from 11 residues. Germline-derived CDR1 and CDR2 are DFQATT and SNEGSKA (reference sequence). CDR3 in DNA: TGCAGTATCCTCTCCCTCTACGAGCAGTACTTC. It codes for CSILSLYEQYF.

The V gene is TRBV5-1, the J gene TRBJ2-3; D may be TRBD1 (6 bases). The V end was cut by 5 bases, the J end by 3 bases, with 13 bases between. The CDR3 consists of 14 residues. Per germline, CDR1 SGHRS and CDR2 YFSETQ. CDR3 sequence: CASRMGASTDTQYF. CDR3 nucleotide sequence: TGCGCCAGCAGAATGGGGGCGAGTACAGATACGCAGTATTTT.

This chain connects TRBV28 to TRBJ2-5, with 8 nucleotides matching TRBD1. The V segment lost 3 bases and the J segment 5 bases; nucleotides outside the gene matches: 8. The CDR3 is 15 amino acids. Germline assignment: CDR1 MDHEN and CDR2 SYDVKM. CDR3 sequence: CASSLRTGHRETQYF. The CDR3 DNA reads TGTGCCAGCAGTTTGAGGACAGGGCATCGGGAGACCCAGTACTTC.

The rearrangement uses TRBV15 and TRBJ2-1; a possible D gene is TRBD2 (6 bases). The CDR3 is 16 amino acids. Trimming left V 5 bases short and J 4 bases short, with 18 bases between. The V gene's germline CDR1 is LNHNV and CDR2 YYDKDF (reference sequence). The CDR3 DNA reads TGTGCCACCAGCGTTTATGGGGGGATTGATTACAATGAGCAGTTCTTC. Protein product: CATSVYGGIDYNEQFF. The whole variable domain, filled in from reference TRBV15 and TRBJ2-1, reads DAMVIQNPRYQVTQFGKPVTLSCSQTLNHNVMYWYQQKSSQAPKLLFHYYDKDFNNEADTPDNFQSRRPNTSFCFLDIRSPGLGDTAMYLCATSVYGGIDYNEQFFGPGTRLTVL.

A single count supports this clone. The V gene is TRBV6-1, the J gene TRBJ1-2, with TRBD1 identical over 8 bases. The CDR3 spans 14 residues. The V and J ends lost 6 bases and 6 bases, in that order; junction bases with no gene match: 9. Germline lookup yields CDR1 MNHNS and CDR2 SASEGT. The CDR3 region is CASSHGLQGDGYTF. The CDR3 bases are TGTGCCAGCAGCCACGGTCTACAGGGGGATGGCTACACCTTC.

The genes are TRBV5-1 and TRBJ2-3; the match to TRBD1 covers 11 bases. Trimming took 5 bases from V and 5 from J; bases not matched to a gene: 4. The CDR3 length is 14 residues. CDR1 and CDR2 from the germline V gene are SGHRS and YFSETQ. CDR3 sequence (DNA): TGCGCCAGCAGTACGGGACAGGGGGTAGATACGCAGTATTTT. Translation: CASSTGQGVDTQYF.

This clone was seen only a few times. The V gene is TRBV5-5, the J gene TRBJ1-6, with TRBD1 as a possible D gene (5 bases). The CDR3 contains 15 residues. Trimming took 4 bases from V and 7 from J, leaving 15 bases between them. CDR1 and CDR2 (germline): SGHKS, YYEKEE (reference sequence). The CDR3 loop reads CASSPAATENSPLHF. CDR3 sequence (DNA): TGTGCCAGCAGCCCCGCTGCGACAGAAAATTCACCCCTCCACTTT.

V and J are TRBV10-3 and TRBJ1-1, with D maybe TRBD1 (5 bases). Trimming took 7 bases from V and 7 from J, leaving 16 bases between them. The CDR3 contains 13 residues. The V gene's germline CDR1 is ENHRY and CDR2 SYGVKD. The CDR3 coding sequence is TGTGCCATCACGGCTCAGGGAACAAATGAAGCTTTCTTT. It codes for CAITAQGTNEAFF.

The rearrangement joins TRBV11-2 to TRBJ2-3; 9 bases are shared with TRBD2. Germline V gene lookup returns CDR1 SGHAT and CDR2 FQNNGV. The CDR3 contains 16 residues. V gave up 3 bases and J gave up 2 bases; unmatched junction bases: 6. The CDR3, as DNA: TGTGCCAGCAGCTTCATAGCGGGGGATAACACAGATACGCAGTATTTT. Protein: CASSFIAGDNTDTQYF.

The genes are TRBV7-9 and TRBJ1-5; possibly TRBD1 for D (5 bases). This CDR3 has 13 amino acids. Trimming left V 5 bases short and J 4 bases short, with 9 bases between. Per germline, CDR1 SEHNR and CDR2 FQNEAQ (reference sequence). CDR3 nucleotide sequence: TGTGCCAGCAGCAACGGGGGGAATCAGCCCCAGCATTTT. Its protein is CASSNGGNQPQHF.

V gene TRBV15 combines with J gene TRBJ2-7; TRBD2 matches at 9 bases. The germline V gene encodes CDR1 LNHNV and CDR2 YYDKDF (reference sequence). The CDR3 is 17 amino acids. The V and J ends lost 0 bases and 7 bases, in that order; junction bases with no gene match: 13. CDR3 amino acids: CATSRERLAGERGEQYF. DNA for the CDR3: TGTGCCACCAGCAGAGAAAGGTTAGCGGGAGAAAGAGGAGAGCAGTACTTC.

The gene calls are TRBV5-4 and TRBJ2-5; TRBD1 matches 7 bases. V shed 1 base, J shed 2 bases, and the junction held 5 bases outside the gene matches. Germline V gene lookup returns CDR1 SGHNT and CDR2 YYREEE (reference sequence). The CDR3 covers 15 residues. This CDR3 reads CASSLNRGGQETQYF. CDR3 in DNA: TGTGCCAGCAGCTTGAACAGGGGTGGGCAAGAGACCCAGTACTTC.

The V call is TRBV7-8, the J call TRBJ2-1; D ambiguous. Per the germline V gene, CDR1 is SGHVS and CDR2 is FQNEAQ. CDR3 length equals 13 residues. Trimming stripped 10 bases from V and 7 bases from J, with 17 bases between. CDR3 nucleotide sequence: TGTGCCACTAGGTGGCCTCTCTCAAATGAGCAGTTCTTC. Translated: CATRWPLSNEQFF.

The CDR3 loop is CASSRGAAGANVLTF. CDR3 in DNA: TGTGCCAGTAGCAGGGGGGCGGCTGGGGCCAACGTCCTGACTTTC. The chain links TRBV19 to TRBJ2-6; TRBD1 is a possible D gene (7 bases). V lost 6 bases and J lost 2, with 11 bases in between. Germline V lookup: CDR1 LNHDA, CDR2 SQIVND (reference sequence). This CDR3 is built from 15 residues.

J is TRBJ1-2 and V is TRBV14; TRBD1 agrees at 8 bases. This CDR3 is built from 13 residues. Trimming took 5 bases from V and 6 from J; bases not matched to a gene: 5. Looked up from germline, CDR1 is SGHDN and CDR2 is FVKESK. The CDR3 loop reads CASSDRGWHGYTF. The CDR3 coding sequence is TGTGCCAGCAGCGACAGGGGATGGCATGGCTACACCTTC.

J is TRBJ2-1 and V is TRBV4-1; 9 bases agree with TRBD2. Trimming at V came to 3 bases and at J to 7 bases, leaving 4 bases not matched to a gene. Germline V gene lookup returns CDR1 MGHRA and CDR2 YSYEKL. CDR3 length: 14 residues. CDR3: CASSHGTSRNEQFF. CDR3 coding DNA: TGCGCCAGCAGCCACGGGACTAGCAGGAATGAGCAGTTCTTC.

This clone is a singleton in its sample. This sequence joins TRBV5-1 and TRBJ1-1; 7 bases fit TRBD1. Germline values: CDR1 SGHRS, CDR2 YFSETQ. The CDR3 sequence is 14 residues long. Trimming cost V 4 bases and J 5 bases; bases outside gene matches: 8. CDR3 sequence: CASSQYRGGTEAFF. The CDR3 DNA reads TGCGCCAGCAGCCAATACAGGGGTGGGACTGAAGCTTTCTTT.

The gene calls are TRBV9 and TRBJ2-7, with D uncertain. Germline lookup yields CDR1 SGDLS and CDR2 YYNGEE. V was shortened by 1 base and J by 1 base, with 9 bases between the two germline ends. The CDR3 is 14 amino acids. CDR3 loop: CASSVSELSYEQYF. The CDR3 DNA reads as TGTGCCAGCAGCGTATCCGAACTTTCCTACGAGCAGTACTTC.

V is TRBV4-1 and J is TRBJ1-2; 7 bases line up with TRBD1. Per germline, CDR1 MGHRA and CDR2 YSYEKL. V gave up 2 bases and J gave up 4 bases; unmatched junction bases: 4. CDR3 length equals 14 residues. The CDR3 spells CASSQTTGAYGYTF. CDR3 nucleotides: TGCGCCAGCAGCCAAACTACAGGGGCCTATGGCTACACCTTC.

This clone was seen a single time. V gene TRBV6-1 combines with J gene TRBJ1-3; D possibly corresponds to TRBD1 (6 bases). Germline V gene data show CDR1 as MNHNS and CDR2 as SASEGT. The CDR3 sequence is 15 residues long. V was clipped by 6 bases and J by 3 bases, with 15 bases between them. The CDR3 loop is CASSATGQGGNTIYF. CDR3 bases: TGTGCCAGCAGCGCAACAGGGCAGGGTGGAAACACCATATATTTT.

The CDR3 DNA follows: TGTGCCAGCACCCAGAGGGCTAGCCTAAGAGATTCAGATACGCAGTATTTT. Protein sequence: CASTQRASLRDSDTQYF. V and J are TRBV11-2 and TRBJ2-3, with D tentatively TRBD2 (5 bases). The germline gives CDR1 SGHAT, CDR2 FQNNGV. V was shortened by 7 bases and J by 4 bases, with 24 bases between the two germline ends. The CDR3 is made up of 17 amino acids. The full variable domain, its missing parts supplied by reference TRBV11-2 and TRBJ2-3, is EAGVAQSPRYKIIEKRQSVAFWCNPISGHATLYWYQQILGQGPKLLIQFQNNGVVDDSQLPKDRFSAERLKGVDSTLKIQPAKLEDSAVYLCASTQRASLRDSDTQYFGPGTRLTVL.